The 14 T cell receptor beta chains in this list originate from one sample, sequenced in a study of molecular identifiers for immune sequencing clone quantification. Using its own MiXCR run on the PCR reads, TCRdb lists one record per CDR3 protein. Here the sample spans about 510,000 distinct CDR3 sequences, around 23% being singletons. Sequencing was done on a sample of naive CD8+ T cells from blood, with Jurkat cell RNA spiked in. Subset of the sample: FACS-sorted CD8+CD4-CCR7+CD45RA+ naive T cells. The receptors were gathered from a human donor in good health. Some libraries in this study had Jurkat cell RNA spiked in.

The chain joins TRBV6-5 to TRBJ2-5; 8 positions agree with TRBD1. Germline trimming cut 7 bases from V and 2 bases from J; bases unmatched to any gene: 9. This CDR3 comprises 15 residues. CDR1 and CDR2 from the germline V gene are MNHEY and SVGAGI. This CDR3 is CASNAGTGAQETQYF. The CDR3 nucleotides are TGTGCCAGCAATGCTGGGACAGGAGCACAAGAGACCCAGTACTTC.

This clonotype has at least ten counts. CDR3 in DNA: TGTGCCAGCAGTTTTCCTTATTTGGGCGGGGAGCTGTTTTTT. Translating gives CASSFPYLGGELFF. The chain uses TRBV28 and TRBJ2-2; D uncertain. Germline CDR1 is MDHEN and CDR2 is SYDVKM. The ends were cut back, 3 bases at V and 7 bases at J, with 12 bases in the middle. This CDR3 comprises 14 residues.

Points on this clonotype: Being one base from a much bigger clone, this may be a read error. This rearrangement joins TRBV20-1 to TRBJ2-2; TRBD1 matches 7 bases. The V gene end was trimmed by 0 bases and the J gene end by 6 bases; junction bases not matched to a gene: 7. The germline V gene has CDR1 DFQATT and CDR2 SNEGSKA (reference sequence). This CDR3 is 15 amino acids long. In DNA, the CDR3 is TGCAGTGCTAGAGATAGACAGGGTTGGCCCGGGGAGCTGTTTTTT. This codes for CSARDRQGWPGELFF.

This clonotype occurred many times. The CDR3 spells CSARDLDSSYEQYF. The CDR3 DNA follows: TGCAGTGCTAGAGATTTGGACAGCTCCTACGAGCAGTACTTC. J is TRBJ2-7 and V is TRBV20-1, with D perhaps matching TRBD1 (6 bases). The V and J ends lost 0 bases and 0 bases respectively, with 9 bases between them. CDR1 is DFQATT, CDR2 SNEGSKA, per germline (reference sequence). CDR3 size: 14 residues.

This clonotype was seen a few times. The CDR3: CASSSSPNRYEQYF. DNA of the CDR3: TGCGCCAGCAGCTCATCCCCAAATCGATACGAGCAGTACTTC. The chain combines TRBV4-3 with TRBJ2-7; D call uncertain. Between the trimmed V and J ends, which lost 5 bases and 4 bases, there was a span of 15 bases. Germline V lookup: CDR1 LGHNA, CDR2 YSLEER. This CDR3 has 14 amino acids.

The V call is TRBV4-3, the J call TRBJ2-2, with TRBD1 as a possible D gene (7 bases). The V end was cut by 2 bases, the J end by 5 bases, with 15 bases between. CDR3 length: 16 amino acids. Germline V lookup: CDR1 LGHNA, CDR2 YSLEER. Written as DNA, the CDR3 is TGCGCCAGCAGCCAATCAGGGGGGAGGAGAACCGGGGAGCTGTTTTTT. Its protein is CASSQSGGRRTGELFF.

Only a few counts were recorded for this clonotype. This chain links TRBV4-3 with TRBJ2-1; D is unresolved. Germline V CDR1 and CDR2: LGHNA, YSLEER. The CDR3 extends over 11 amino acids. V was clipped by 10 bases and J by 7 bases, with 11 bases between them. CDR3 bases: TGCGCCACAGGCTGGGATAATGAGCAGTTCTTC. It yields the protein CATGWDNEQFF.

On this clonotype itself: Its ends do not fully match the called genes, so a read error is possible. The chain is built from TRBV3-1 and TRBJ2-7; 16 nucleotides match TRBD2. CDR1 and CDR2 (germline): LGHDT, YNNKEL (reference sequence). The CDR3 is 19 amino acids. CDR3 sequence reads: CASSHAPGLAGGQSYELYF. CDR3 coding DNA: TGTGCCAGCAGCCACGCACCGGGACTAGCGGGGGGGCAGTCCTACGAGCTGTACTTC.

As for this clonotype: A much bigger clone sits one base away, suggesting this may be a read error. The chain is built from TRBV24-1 and TRBJ2-3; the match to TRBD2 covers 8 bases. This CDR3 is 15 amino acids long. Looked up from germline, CDR1 is KGHDR and CDR2 is SFDVKD. The CDR3 nucleotides are TGTGCCACCAGTGATCCAGGACTAGCAGCCGATACGCGGTATTTT. This gives the protein CATSDPGLAADTRYF.

The chain links TRBV7-9 to TRBJ2-2, with D perhaps TRBD1 or TRBD2 (5 bases each). The germline V and J ends were trimmed by 7 bases and 5 bases, with 23 bases remaining between them. This CDR3 has 17 amino acids. Germline assignment: CDR1 SEHNR and CDR2 FQNEAQ (reference sequence). For the CDR3, the DNA is TGTGCCAGCACCGGGGAGAGGACACCCACGCGGACCGGGGAGCTGTTTTTT. As protein: CASTGERTPTRTGELFF.

Remarks on this clonotype: Germline and junction disagree at one end, which may indicate a read error. The chain carries TRBV9 and TRBJ2-5; D perhaps matches TRBD2 (7 bases). The germline gives CDR1 SGDLS, CDR2 YYNGEE. CDR3 length equals 14 residues. CDR3 sequence (DNA): TGTGCCAGCAGCGAAGGGGGGGAGCCGGTCGTCCTGGGCTTC. This gives the protein CASSEGGEPVVLGF. The whole variable domain, filled in from reference TRBV9 and TRBJ2-5, reads DSGVTQTPKHLITATGQRVTLRCSPRSGDLSVYWYQQSLDQGLQFLIQYYNGEERAKGNILERFSAQQFPDLHSELNLSSLELGDSALYFCASSEGGEPVVLGFGPGTRLLVL.

This clonotype has a handful of counts. This chain uses TRBV30 with TRBJ2-3; a weak D match, TRBD2 (6 bases). From germline, CDR1 is GTSNPN and CDR2 SVGIG (reference sequence). This CDR3 has 13 amino acids. The V end lost 7 bases, the J end lost 2 bases, and 13 bases lay between the germline ends. CDR3 region: CAYSGGNTDTQYF. The CDR3 DNA reads TGTGCCTATTCCGGGGGAAACACAGATACGCAGTATTTT.

Of note for this clonotype: This may come from a read error, since a much larger clone is one base off. The CDR3 does not close with the conserved phenylalanine or tryptophan, likely indicating a read error. The chain recombines TRBV2 with TRBJ1-1; no firm D call. Germline loops: CDR1 SNHLY, CDR2 FYNNEI. This CDR3 contains 13 residues. CDR3 loop: CVTLWSLNTEAFY. CDR3 DNA sequence: TGTGTTACGCTTTGGTCTCTAAACACTGAAGCTTTCTAT.

The rearrangement links TRBV30 to TRBJ2-2; D ambiguous. The CDR3 extends over 12 amino acids. V shed 4 bases and J shed 6 bases, with 9 bases lying between them. The germline V gene encodes CDR1 GTSNPN and CDR2 SVGIG (reference sequence). The CDR3 bases are TGTGCCTGGACGCTAGTCGCCGGGGAGCTGTTTTTT. This sequence encodes CAWTLVAGELFF.